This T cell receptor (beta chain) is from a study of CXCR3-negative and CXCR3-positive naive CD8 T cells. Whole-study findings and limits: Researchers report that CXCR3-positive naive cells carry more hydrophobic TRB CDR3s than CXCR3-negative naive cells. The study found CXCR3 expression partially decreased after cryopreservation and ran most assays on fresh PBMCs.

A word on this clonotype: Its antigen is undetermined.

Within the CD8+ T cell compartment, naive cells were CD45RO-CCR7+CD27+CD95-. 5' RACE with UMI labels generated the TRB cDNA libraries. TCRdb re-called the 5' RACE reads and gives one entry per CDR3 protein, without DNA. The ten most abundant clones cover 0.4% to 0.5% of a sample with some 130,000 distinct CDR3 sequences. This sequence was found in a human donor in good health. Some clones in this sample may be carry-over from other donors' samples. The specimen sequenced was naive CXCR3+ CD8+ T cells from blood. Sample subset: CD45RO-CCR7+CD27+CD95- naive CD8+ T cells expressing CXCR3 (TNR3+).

CDR3 sequence: CASSLAGSQAYEQYF. The chain is built from TRBV5-5 and TRBJ2-7; TCRdb selects TRBD2, and the lack of DNA leaves this call unchecked. The V gene's germline CDR1 is SGHKS and CDR2 YYEKEE (reference sequence). The CDR3 totals 15 residues.